A single sample is the source of the 22 T cell receptor beta chains below, sequenced in a study of shared clonotypes between healthy human individuals. The data were produced by immunoSEQ multiplex PCR, yet TCRdb's version contains in-frame clones alone and is incomplete. The profile shows some 2,500,000 clones, roughly 92% of them singletons. Sequenced input: naive CD4+ T cells from PBMCs. Subset reported: CD45RA+ positively selected. These receptors were taken from a man aged 18 to 30 in good health. Some clones in this sample may be carry-over from other donors' samples.

The V gene is TRBV28, the J gene TRBJ2-7; D may match TRBD1 or TRBD2 (5 bases each). With 7 bases removed from V and 2 bases from J, the gap between germline ends came to 24 bases. The germline gives CDR1 MDHEN, CDR2 SYDVKM. This CDR3 contains 17 residues. The CDR3 here is CASTIPQGTGAPYEQYF. The CDR3 nucleotides read TGTGCCAGCACCATTCCCCAAGGGACCGGAGCTCCCTACGAGCAGTACTTC.

J is TRBJ2-7 and V is TRBV7-6; a possible D gene is TRBD1 (5 bases). V lost 0 bases, J lost 6 bases, and 15 bases lay in between. Per germline, CDR1 SGHVS and CDR2 FNYEAQ. The CDR3 has 15 residues. CDR3 nucleotide sequence: TGTGCCAGCAGCTTAGCTGGTGGCAGGGCTAGCGAGCAGTACTTC. As protein: CASSLAGGRASEQYF.

CDR3 sequence reads: CASSPPGSPLTEAFF. CDR3 coding DNA: TGTGCCAGCTCACCCCCGGGGAGTCCCCTCACTGAAGCTTTCTTT. This chain joins TRBV18 and TRBJ1-1; no clear D. This CDR3 comprises 15 residues. The V gene lost 3 bases and the J gene lost 4 bases, with 15 bases spanning the gap. From germline, CDR1 is KGHSH and CDR2 LQKENI.

As to this clone: This specimen includes other DNA sequences encoding the same CDR3. This sequence joins TRBV11-2 and TRBJ2-7; D tentatively fits TRBD1 or TRBD2 (5 bases each). Germline V gene sequence: CDR1 SGHAT, CDR2 FQNNGV. V was cut by 0 bases and J by 2 bases, with 11 bases left in between. The CDR3 covers 15 residues. The CDR3 DNA reads TGTGCCAGCAGCTTAGATCGGGGCAGAACCTACGAGCAGTACTTC. Amino acid sequence: CASSLDRGRTYEQYF.

In DNA, the CDR3 is TGTGCCAGCAGTGGAGCTCCGGGAACACACACGTACAATGAGCAGTTCTTC. Translated: CASSGAPGTHTYNEQFF. The V call is TRBV6-1, the J call TRBJ2-1; a possible D gene is TRBD2 (5 bases). The germline V gene has CDR1 MNHNS and CDR2 SASEGT. Between the trimmed V and J ends, which lost 4 bases and 4 bases, there was a span of 20 bases. CDR3 size: 17 residues.

On this clone: Germline and junction disagree at one end, which may indicate a read error. The V call is TRBV7-8, the J call TRBJ2-1; 10 nucleotides align to TRBD2. This CDR3 comprises 13 residues. Germline lookup yields CDR1 SGHVS and CDR2 FQNEAQ. CDR3: CASNLAGGREQFF. The CDR3 DNA is TGTGCCAGCAACTTAGCGGGAGGAAGGGAGCAGTTCTTC.

Remarks on this clone: Distinct nucleotide sequences in the sample also encode this CDR3. J is TRBJ2-3 and V is TRBV7-2; D gene uncertain. Germline V gene lookup returns CDR1 SGHTA and CDR2 FQGNSA. V shed 6 bases and J shed 4 bases, with 8 bases lying between them. The CDR3 loop spans 12 amino acids. The DNA of the CDR3 is TGTGCCAGCAGTCTCTTAGCAGATACGCAGTATTTT. Its translation: CASSLLADTQYF.

The rearrangement links TRBV14 to TRBJ2-1; no clear D gene. Germline values: CDR1 SGHDN, CDR2 FVKESK. The CDR3 is 14 amino acids. The V end was cut by 4 bases, the J end by 4 bases, with 11 bases between. CDR3 nucleotides: TGTGCCAGCAGCCCTACAACAGTGTACAATGAGCAGTTCTTC. It translates to CASSPTTVYNEQFF.

The rearrangement uses TRBV27 and TRBJ1-2; D gene unclear. Germline CDR1 and CDR2: MNHEY and SMNVEV (reference sequence). CDR3 size: 14 residues. V lost 0 bases and J 4 bases, leaving 9 bases between the germline ends. The CDR3 here is CASSLSWQSYGYTF. The CDR3 bases are TGTGCCAGCAGTTTATCATGGCAGTCCTATGGCTACACCTTC.

The chain is built from TRBV27 and TRBJ2-7; either TRBD1 or TRBD2 may supply D (7 bases each). The germline gives CDR1 MNHEY, CDR2 SMNVEV (reference sequence). This CDR3 comprises 14 residues. Trimming removed 5 bases from V and 10 bases from J, with 21 bases in between. DNA for the CDR3: TGTGCCAGCAGTCCCCGGGGAGGGGGCCTTGTCCAGTACTTC. This encodes CASSPRGGGLVQYF.

V and J are TRBV9 and TRBJ2-7, with D tentatively TRBD2 (6 bases). CDR3 length equals 15 residues. V lost 1 base, J lost 2 bases, and 13 bases lay in between. Germline CDR1 is SGDLS and CDR2 is YYNGEE. Here the CDR3 DNA reads TGTGCCAGCAGCGTAATGGACGGGAGAACCTACGAGCAGTACTTC. Protein: CASSVMDGRTYEQYF.

The gene calls are TRBV4-1 and TRBJ2-3; D call uncertain. The V end was cut by 0 bases, the J end by 6 bases, with 7 bases between. There are 13 residues in the CDR3. CDR1 and CDR2 from the germline V gene are MGHRA and YSYEKL. This CDR3 reads CASSQDPWDTQYF. DNA of the CDR3: TGCGCCAGCAGCCAAGATCCCTGGGATACGCAGTATTTT.

The rearrangement uses TRBV5-6 and TRBJ2-1, with 7 bases aligning to TRBD2. Trimming cost V 3 bases and J 2 bases; bases outside gene matches: 8. There are 16 residues in the CDR3. The V gene's germline CDR1 is SGHDT and CDR2 YYEEEE. The DNA of the CDR3 is TGTGCCAGCAGCTACCGGCTAGCGGTTACCTACAATGAGCAGTTCTTC. Residues: CASSYRLAVTYNEQFF.

As for this clone: This sample also contains other DNA sequences that code for the same CDR3. The chain recombines TRBV7-9 with TRBJ2-7; D possibly corresponds to TRBD2 (5 bases). The V gene's germline CDR1 is SEHNR and CDR2 FQNEAQ (reference sequence). The V end lost 0 bases, the J end lost 2 bases, and 11 bases lay between the germline ends. The length of the CDR3 is 15 residues. CDR3 sequence: CASSLARGLTYEQYF. CDR3 coding DNA: TGTGCCAGCAGCTTAGCCCGGGGTTTGACCTACGAGCAGTACTTC.

This clone appeared a few times. The chain couples TRBV1 to TRBJ1-1. TRBV1 is labeled a pseudogene. This CDR3 comprises 11 residues. As DNA, the CDR3 is TGCACCAGCACCTGGAGGACTGAAGCTTTCTTT. Translated, it gives CTSTWRTEAFF.

The chain carries TRBV27 and TRBJ2-7, with TRBD1 identical over 10 bases. CDR1 MNHEY and CDR2 SMNVEV come from the germline V gene (reference sequence). CDR3 size: 17 residues. J lost 3 bases, V lost 5 bases, and 13 bases had no gene match. The CDR3 DNA follows: TGTGCCAGCAGTCCCTACATCGGGACAGGGGTATACTACGAGCAGTACTTC. Its translation is CASSPYIGTGVYYEQYF.

The chain couples TRBV28 to TRBJ1-2; D uncertain. The V gene lost 7 bases and the J gene lost 4 bases, with 16 bases spanning the gap. The germline CDR1 and CDR2 sequences are MDHEN and SYDVKM. The length of the CDR3 is 14 residues. DNA of the CDR3: TGTGCCAGCATGGTAGGCCGAGAGGGCTATGGCTACACCTTC. It yields the protein CASMVGREGYGYTF.

J is TRBJ2-7 and V is TRBV6-5; 8 bases are shared with TRBD2. This CDR3 contains 14 residues. Trimming took 7 bases from V and 6 from J; bases not matched to a gene: 11. The germline V gene encodes CDR1 MNHEY and CDR2 SVGAGI. The chain's CDR3 is CASNIAGRAFEQYF. The CDR3 nucleotides are TGTGCCAGCAATATAGCGGGAAGAGCATTCGAGCAGTACTTC.

This chain uses TRBV27 with TRBJ1-6; D is unclear. V was cut by 5 bases and J by 5 bases, with 10 bases left in between. The germline CDR1 and CDR2 sequences are MNHEY and SMNVEV (reference sequence). CDR3 length: 14 residues. CDR3 sequence (DNA): TGTGCCAGCAGTCAACCCAGAAATAATTCACCCCTCCACTTT. Translation: CASSQPRNNSPLHF.

The chain links TRBV2 to TRBJ1-2; 7 bases fit TRBD1. CDR3 length: 12 residues. V lost 6 bases and J lost 6; bases outside the gene matches: 4. Germline CDR1 reads SNHLY; CDR2 reads FYNNEI. Written as DNA, the CDR3 is TGTGCCAGCAGCGACAGGGCGCATGGCTACACCTTC. It yields the protein CASSDRAHGYTF. The full variable domain, its missing parts supplied by reference TRBV2 and TRBJ1-2, is EPEVTQTPSHQVTQMGQEVILRCVPISNHLYFYWYRQILGQKVEFLVSFYNNEISEKSEIFDDQFSVERPDGSNFTLKIRSTKLEDSAMYFCASSDRAHGYTFGSGTRLTVV.

The chain combines TRBV2 with TRBJ2-5; TRBD2 aligns across 10 bases. CDR3 length equals 14 residues. V shed 8 bases and J 5 bases; nucleotides not matched to a gene: 8. The germline CDR1 and CDR2 sequences are SNHLY and FYNNEI. CDR3 DNA sequence: TGTGCCAGCGGAGGACTAGCGGAGAGGGAGACCCAGTACTTC. Translation: CASGGLAERETQYF.

Of note for this clone: At one end the junction does not follow the germline gene, possibly because of a read error. The chain has TRBV10-3 and TRBJ2-3; the match to TRBD2 covers 8 bases. The germline CDR1 and CDR2 sequences are ENHRY and SYGVKD. The CDR3 totals 13 residues. CDR3: CASGGVGGDTQYF. CDR3 DNA sequence: TGCGCGTCGGGGGGGGTTGGCGGAGATACGCAGTATTTT.